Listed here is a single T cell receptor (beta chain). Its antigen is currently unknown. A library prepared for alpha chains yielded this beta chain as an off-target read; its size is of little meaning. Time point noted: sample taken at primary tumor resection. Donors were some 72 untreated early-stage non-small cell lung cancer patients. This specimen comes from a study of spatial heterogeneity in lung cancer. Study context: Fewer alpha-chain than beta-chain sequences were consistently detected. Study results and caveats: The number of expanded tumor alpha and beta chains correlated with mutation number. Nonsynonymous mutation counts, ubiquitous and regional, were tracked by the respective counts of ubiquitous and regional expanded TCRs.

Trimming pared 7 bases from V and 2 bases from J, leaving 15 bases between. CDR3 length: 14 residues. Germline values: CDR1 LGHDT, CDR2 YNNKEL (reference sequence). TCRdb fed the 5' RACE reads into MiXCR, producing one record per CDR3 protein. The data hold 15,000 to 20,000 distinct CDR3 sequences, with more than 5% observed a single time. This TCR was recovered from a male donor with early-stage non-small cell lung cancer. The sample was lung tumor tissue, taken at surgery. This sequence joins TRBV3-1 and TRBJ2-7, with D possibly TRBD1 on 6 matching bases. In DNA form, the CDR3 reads TGTGCCAGCAAGTCACAGGGATACGCCTACGAGCAGTACTTC. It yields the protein CASKSQGYAYEQYF.